Listed below are T cell receptor beta chains from one sample, sequenced in a study of Graves' ophthalmopathy and Graves' hyperthyroidism. In TCRdb, the multiplex PCR reads were re-called with MiXCR into one record per CDR3 protein. The sample has about 400,000 distinct CDR3 sequences; about a sixth are singletons. The specimen was peripheral blood. These receptors all come from a woman younger than 30 with Graves' ophthalmopathy. Both conserved end residues are part of each CDR3. The D gene is left open where the match is weak. Size values are once, few and many counts, or a class for expanded clones, and some rows have none.

NA,TRBV29-1,TRBJ2-7,many,CSVRDSLYEQYF,TGCAGCGTCCGGGACTCCTTGTACGAGCAGTACTTC
NA,TRBV30,TRBJ2-5,many,CAWKVQGQETQYF,TGTGCCTGGAAGGTTCAGGGTCAAGAGACCCAGTACTTC
NA,TRBV6-2/TRBV6-3,TRBJ2-7,NA,CASSYSKSGVAEQYF,TGTGCCAGCAGTTACTCAAAGTCCGGAGTTGCCGAGCAGTACTTC
NA,TRBV29-1,TRBJ2-5,many,CSVGVSAAPHQETQYF,TGCAGCGTTGGAGTAAGCGCGGCCCCCCATCAAGAGACCCAGTACTTC
NA,TRBV28,TRBJ2-7,many,CASSFGTGTHEQYF,TGTGCCAGCAGTTTCGGGACGGGGACACACGAGCAGTACTTC
TRBD2,TRBV28,TRBJ2-7,many,CASRVQREGTGEQYF,TGTGCCAGCAGGGTCCAGCGGGAGGGCACGGGAGAGCAGTACTTC
TRBD1,TRBV28,TRBJ2-7,many,CASTLDRVLYEQYF,TGTGCCAGCACACTAGACAGGGTATTATACGAGCAGTACTTC
NA,TRBV6-5,TRBJ1-6,many,CASSYPYGGNSPLHF,TGTGCCAGCAGTTACCCATACGGGGGAAATTCACCCCTCCACTTT
TRBD1,TRBV28,TRBJ1-6,few,CASSYGTVNSPLHF,TGTGCCAGCAGTTACGGGACAGTAAATTCACCCCTCCACTTT
TRBD1,TRBV7-9,TRBJ1-1,many,CASRTGGTGNTEAFF,TGTGCCAGCAGAACAGGGGGCACAGGTAACACTGAAGCTTTCTTT
NA,TRBV14,TRBJ2-7,many,CASSQDGQGRGF,TGTGCCAGCAGCCAAGATGGGCAGGGACGAGGCTTC
NA,TRBV12-3/TRBV12-4,TRBJ2-7,many,CASSLARGPGYEQYF,TGTGCCAGCAGTTTAGCGCGAGGGCCCGGCTACGAGCAGTACTTC
TRBD2,TRBV4-3,TRBJ2-2,many,CASSLSSGGDGELFF,TGCGCCAGCAGCCTTTCTAGCGGGGGGGACGGGGAGCTGTTTTTT
NA,TRBV9,TRBJ1-6,many,CASSANRDSPLHF,TGTGCCAGCAGCGCCAACAGGGATTCACCCCTCCACTTT
TRBD1,TRBV6-1,TRBJ2-5,few,CASWGGQGVHVYF,TGTGCCAGCTGGGGGGGACAGGGGGTGCATGTGTACTTC
NA,TRBV12-3/TRBV12-4,TRBJ1-1,NA,CASSPGRGYTEAFF,TGTGCCAGCAGCCCCGGCCGGGGGTACACTGAAGCTTTCTTT
TRBD2,TRBV20-1,TRBJ2-5,NA,CSARQTSGETQYF,TGCAGTGCTAGGCAGACTAGCGGTGAGACCCAGTACTTC
NA,TRBV6-2/TRBV6-3,TRBJ2-5,many,CASSYRGRPGSQYF,TGTGCCAGCAGTTACCGGGGCAGGCCAGGGTCCCAGTACTTC
NA,TRBV12-3/TRBV12-4,TRBJ1-1,many,CASTLPGTGMNTEAFF,TGTGCCAGCACCCTCCCCGGAACGGGCATGAACACTGAAGCTTTCTTT
NA,TRBV11-2,TRBJ2-7,NA,CASSFILQAYEQYF,TGTGCCAGCAGCTTCATCCTCCAGGCCTACGAGCAGTACTTC
NA,TRBV12-3/TRBV12-4,TRBJ1-2,NA,CASSGFGYGYTF,TGTGCCAGCTCAGGGTTTGGCTATGGCTACACCTTC
NA,TRBV30,TRBJ2-5,many,CAWSAQETQYF,TGTGCCTGGAGTGCTCAAGAGACCCAGTACTTC
TRBD1,TRBV28,TRBJ2-5,many,CASAPDRAGIETQYF,TGTGCCAGCGCCCCGGACAGGGCTGGGATAGAGACCCAGTACTTC
NA,TRBV20-1,TRBJ2-2,many,CSAGRPNTGELFF,TGCAGTGCAGGCAGACCGAACACCGGGGAGCTGTTTTTT
NA,TRBV28,TRBJ1-1,many,CASSRVNMNTEAFF,TGTGCCAGCAGCAGGGTGAACATGAACACTGAAGCTTTCTTT
NA,TRBV28,TRBJ2-4,many,CASSDDRRRKNIQYF,TGTGCCAGCAGTGATGACAGGCGACGCAAAAACATTCAGTACTTC
NA,TRBV30,TRBJ1-2,many,CACQKTAQHYGYTF,TGTGCCTGCCAGAAGACGGCTCAACACTATGGCTACACCTTC
TRBD1,TRBV6-5,TRBJ1-1,many,CASSYSNRGVTEAFF,TGTGCCAGCAGTTACTCAAACAGGGGCGTCACTGAAGCTTTCTTT
NA,TRBV6-1,TRBJ2-7,many,CASRDDEFPYEQYF,TGTGCCAGCAGGGACGACGAATTCCCCTACGAGCAGTACTTC
NA,TRBV6-2/TRBV6-3,TRBJ1-2,many,CASSSTGDYGYTF,TGTGCCAGCAGTTCTACAGGAGATTATGGCTACACCTTC